Listed here are 26 T cell receptor beta chains from one sample, sequenced in a study of blood T cell repertoires in COVID-19. Libraries were prepared by immunoSEQ multiplex PCR; TCRdb keeps only in-frame clonotypes and omits some of them. The table shows 87,000 or so clones, with 70% to 90% occurring only once. The source material was peripheral blood. Receptor source: an elderly woman in a cohort sampled during active or convalescent COVID-19.

The rearrangement joins TRBV3-1 (or the pseudogene TRBV3-2) to TRBJ2-1; the match to TRBD2 covers 13 bases. CDR1 is LGHDT and CDR2 is YNNKEL in the germline V gene (reference sequence). V dropped 4 bases and J dropped 9; count of bases not matched to a gene: 9. This CDR3 has 16 amino acids. CDR3 DNA sequence: TGTGCCAGCAGCCCCCGGACTAGCGGGAGAGAAGCTGAGCAGTTCTTC. Amino acids: CASSPRTSGREAEQFF.

This clone was observed a handful of times. The chain recombines TRBV4-2 with TRBJ2-2; maybe TRBD1 (5 bases). Trimming removed 0 bases from V and 6 bases from J, with 14 bases in between. The CDR3 runs 16 residues. The germline V gene encodes CDR1 LGHNA and CDR2 YNFKEQ. This CDR3 is CASSQEGAGYPGELFF. The DNA for the CDR3 is TGTGCCAGCAGCCAAGAAGGGGCAGGTTATCCCGGGGAGCTGTTTTTT.

The rearrangement links TRBV6-5 to TRBJ1-1, with D maybe TRBD1 (6 bases). From germline, CDR1 is MNHEY and CDR2 SVGAGI. The V and J ends lost 6 bases and 2 bases respectively, with 10 bases between them. The CDR3 runs to 13 residues. The CDR3 reads CASRSGHNTEAFF. The CDR3 DNA is TGTGCCAGCAGATCGGGACATAACACTGAAGCTTTCTTT.

V and J are TRBV5-6 and TRBJ1-2; tentative D call: TRBD1 (6 bases). The CDR3 has 14 residues. Germline loops: CDR1 SGHDT, CDR2 YYEEEE. V was cut by 4 bases and J by 6 bases, with 16 bases left in between. CDR3: CASSPGQSTNGYTF. DNA for the CDR3: TGTGCCAGCAGCCCCGGACAGTCAACTAATGGCTACACCTTC.

The rearrangement joins TRBV9 to TRBJ2-7; 8 positions match TRBD1. There are 15 residues in the CDR3. J was trimmed by 4 bases and V by 2 bases; bases with no gene match: 8. Germline V gene data show CDR1 as SGDLS and CDR2 as YYNGEE. In DNA, the CDR3 is TGTGCCAGCAGCGTCGGACAGGGTCTTTCGTACGAGCAGTACTTC. This encodes CASSVGQGLSYEQYF.

The chain couples TRBV6-1 to TRBJ2-2; a possible D gene is TRBD2 (6 bases). Germline V CDR1 and CDR2: MNHNS, SASEGT. Trimming cost V 3 bases and J 6 bases, with 14 bases left between them. The CDR3 extends over 15 amino acids. The CDR3 nucleotides are TGTGCCAGCAGTGATTCAAAGGAGGGGTCCGGGGAGCTGTTTTTT. This sequence encodes CASSDSKEGSGELFF.

Only one count was recorded for this clone. The chain combines TRBV9 with TRBJ2-2; D might be TRBD2 (5 bases). The ends were cut back, 5 bases at V and 4 bases at J, with 12 bases in the middle. CDR3 length: 14 residues. Germline CDR1 SGDLS, CDR2 YYNGEE. The CDR3: CASRETSFTGELFF. The CDR3 DNA follows: TGTGCCAGCAGGGAAACTAGTTTCACCGGGGAGCTGTTTTTT.

The chain carries TRBV5-5 and TRBJ1-5; no clear D gene. CDR1 and CDR2 from the germline V gene are SGHKS and YYEKEE (reference sequence). V was trimmed by 0 bases and J by 4 bases, leaving 14 bases between them. The CDR3 consists of 16 residues. CDR3 sequence reads: CASSLGDTAGNQPQHF. In DNA form, the CDR3 reads TGTGCCAGCAGCTTGGGAGACACGGCGGGGAATCAGCCCCAGCATTTT.

This clone was seen more than once but under ten times. The genes are TRBV30 and TRBJ1-6; 11 bases agree with TRBD1. The germline gives CDR1 GTSNPN, CDR2 SVGIG (reference sequence). The CDR3 runs to 17 residues. The J segment lost 10 bases and the V segment lost 4 bases, leaving 15 bases of the junction unmatched. As DNA, the CDR3 is TGTGCCTGGAATGCTAGAACCGGGACAGGGGGGGGATCACCCCTCCACTTT. Protein product: CAWNARTGTGGGSPLHF.

The V and J genes are TRBV5-1 and TRBJ2-1, with D tentatively TRBD1 (6 bases). This CDR3 is built from 15 residues. Germline V lookup: CDR1 SGHRS, CDR2 YFSETQ. V was shortened by 5 bases and J by 5 bases, with 17 bases between the two germline ends. CDR3 bases: TGCGCCAGCAGTCTCGGGACACAAATTAACAATGAGCAGTTCTTC. Translated: CASSLGTQINNEQFF.

The V gene is TRBV27, the J gene TRBJ2-5; D might be TRBD2 (5 bases). Trimming left V 5 bases short and J 1 base short, with 17 bases between. The germline CDR1 and CDR2 sequences are MNHEY and SMNVEV (reference sequence). The CDR3 totals 16 residues. For the CDR3, the DNA is TGTGCCAGCAGTGGGCTAGCAGGAGGCGTCCAAGAGACCCAGTACTTC. Translating it yields CASSGLAGGVQETQYF.

The chain employs TRBV27 and TRBJ1-2; TRBD1 matches 8 bases. This CDR3 has 15 amino acids. Trimming took 5 bases from V and 4 from J; bases not matched to a gene: 9. Germline V gives CDR1 MNHEY, CDR2 SMNVEV (reference sequence). The CDR3 protein is CASSDPSDRGYGYTF. In nucleotides, the CDR3 is TGTGCCAGCAGTGACCCCTCCGACAGGGGCTATGGCTACACCTTC.

V usage is TRBV6-1 and J usage is TRBJ2-4; D perhaps matches TRBD2 (5 bases). Germline lookup yields CDR1 MNHNS and CDR2 SASEGT. The CDR3 is 14 amino acids. Deletions cut 3 bases from V and 8 bases from J, with 14 bases between. The CDR3 reads CASSDIRGGDIQYF. CDR3 coding DNA: TGTGCCAGCAGTGATATTCGGGGTGGGGACATTCAGTACTTC.

The chain links TRBV3-1 (or the pseudogene TRBV3-2) to TRBJ1-2, with no clear D. From germline, CDR1 is LGHDT and CDR2 YNNKEL (reference sequence). Trimming stripped 1 base from V and 2 bases from J, with 5 bases between. This CDR3 has 13 residues. The CDR3 DNA is TGTGCCAGCAGCCAAGGAGGGAACTATGGCTACACCTTC. It encodes CASSQGGNYGYTF.

This rearrangement joins TRBV6-6 to TRBJ1-4; maybe TRBD1 (5 bases). The V and J ends lost 6 bases and 4 bases respectively, with 18 bases between them. CDR1 is MNHNY and CDR2 is SVGAGI in the germline V gene (reference sequence). The CDR3 is made up of 16 amino acids. Here the CDR3 DNA reads TGTGCCAGCAGCCCATCCCTTGCCAGGGATAATGAAAAACTGTTTTTT. This sequence encodes CASSPSLARDNEKLFF.

Only a few counts were recorded for this clone. This chain uses TRBV5-4 with TRBJ1-1; 10 nucleotides align to TRBD1. The V segment lost 4 bases and the J segment 3 bases; nucleotides outside the gene matches: 6. The germline CDR1 and CDR2 sequences are SGHNT and YYREEE (reference sequence). The CDR3 extends over 15 amino acids. The CDR3 protein is CASSRGQGYDTEAFF. The CDR3 region has the DNA TGTGCCAGCAGCAGGGGACAGGGGTACGACACTGAAGCTTTCTTT.

This clone was found once. This chain joins TRBV3-1 (or the pseudogene TRBV3-2) and TRBJ2-1; 11 bases are shared with TRBD2. This CDR3 is built from 15 residues. Germline values: CDR1 LGHDT, CDR2 YNNKEL (reference sequence). After removal of 2 bases from V and 9 bases from J, the junction contained 6 bases not matched to a gene. The CDR3 is CASSQLAGGTSEQFF. For the CDR3, the DNA is TGTGCCAGCAGCCAACTAGCGGGAGGTACCTCTGAGCAGTTCTTC.

This chain joins TRBV24-1 and TRBJ2-3; TRBD1 matches 7 bases. Germline CDR1 is KGHDR and CDR2 is SFDVKD. This CDR3 spans 15 amino acids. The junction had 4 bases not matched to a gene; V was cut back by 5 bases and J by 0 bases. CDR3 DNA: TGTGCCACCAGTGTCGGACAGGTGAGCACAGATACGCAGTATTTT. Translated: CATSVGQVSTDTQYF.

The gene calls are TRBV29-1 and TRBJ2-5, with TRBD2 matching 7 bases. CDR3 length: 12 amino acids. V shed 4 bases and J 5 bases; nucleotides not matched to a gene: 4. Germline V gene data show CDR1 as SQVTM and CDR2 as ANQGSEA. Written as DNA, the CDR3 is TGCAGCGTTGGGGAGGGTTCGGAGACCCAGTACTTC. It codes for CSVGEGSETQYF.

The rearrangement joins TRBV5-1 to TRBJ2-2; TRBD1 matches 7 bases. The CDR3 contains 15 residues. J gave up 4 bases and V 4 bases, and 7 bases lay outside the gene matches. Germline CDR1 reads SGHRS; CDR2 reads YFSETQ. The CDR3 spells CASSQGTGVTGELFF. The CDR3 DNA sequence: TGCGCCAGCAGCCAAGGAACAGGGGTCACCGGGGAGCTGTTTTTT.

The table lists this clone with many counts. V usage is TRBV11-1 and J usage is TRBJ1-2; weak D call: TRBD1 (5 bases). From germline, CDR1 is SGHAT and CDR2 FQDESV (reference sequence). Deletions cut 0 bases from V and 7 bases from J, with 6 bases between. CDR3 size: 12 residues. CDR3 residues: CASSLAGAGYTF. The DNA of the CDR3 is TGTGCCAGCAGCTTAGCAGGGGCTGGCTACACCTTC. The entire variable domain, with the rest obtained from reference TRBV11-1 and TRBJ1-2, is as follows: EAEVAQSPRYKITEKSQAVAFWCDPISGHATLYWYRQILGQGPELLVQFQDESVVDDSQLPKDRFSAERLKGVDSTLKIQPAELGDSAMYLCASSLAGAGYTFGSGTRLTVV.

The J gene is TRBJ2-7, the V gene TRBV21-1; TRBD2 is the table's D call, not checked against the DNA. TRBV21-1 is an annotated pseudogene. This CDR3 has 13 residues. CDR3 loop: CASSKRGGGEQYV. The CDR3 nucleotides read TGTGCCAGCAGCAAACGAGGGGGGGGCGAGCAGTACGTC.

This chain connects TRBV7-9 to TRBJ1-3; tentatively, D is TRBD1 (5 bases). There are 14 residues in the CDR3. V lost 7 bases and J 3 bases, leaving 13 bases between the germline ends. Germline V lookup: CDR1 SEHNR, CDR2 FQNEAQ (reference sequence). CDR3 region: CASTIQGFGNTIYF. CDR3 nucleotide sequence: TGTGCCAGCACAATTCAGGGTTTTGGAAACACCATATATTTT.

The chain joins TRBV11-2 to TRBJ2-7, with D possibly TRBD1 on 6 matching bases. Trimming pared 5 bases from V and 7 bases from J, leaving 15 bases between. CDR1 and CDR2 (germline): SGHAT, FQNNGV. The CDR3 is made up of 13 amino acids. The CDR3 DNA reads TGTGCCAGCAGCACCCAGCAGGGGTTAGAGCAGTACTTC. Translation: CASSTQQGLEQYF.

The V call is TRBV3-1 (or the pseudogene TRBV3-2), the J call TRBJ1-1; no reliable D call. The CDR3 sequence is 13 residues long. CDR1 is LGHDT, CDR2 YNNKEL, per germline (reference sequence). Trimming took 4 bases from V and 1 from J, leaving 7 bases between them. This CDR3 reads CASSLTQNTEAFF. In nucleotides, the CDR3 is TGTGCCAGCAGCCTAACACAGAACACTGAAGCTTTCTTT.

CDR3 protein: CASRGGGWFWDSPLHF. The CDR3 region has the DNA TGTGCCAGCCGTGGGGGGGGATGGTTTTGGGATTCACCCCTCCACTTT. The V and J genes are TRBV6-1 and TRBJ1-6; a possible D gene is TRBD1 (5 bases). CDR3 length equals 16 residues. The germline V gene encodes CDR1 MNHNS and CDR2 SASEGT. With 8 bases removed from V and 8 bases from J, the gap between germline ends came to 22 bases.